This record looks at one T cell receptor beta chain sequence and its context. This sample stems from a study of blood T cell repertoires in COVID-19. Overall study context: Samples of COVID-19 (acute and convalescent) were obtained from the United States, Italy and Spain. The analysed material was cDNA or gDNA that came from T cells, B-cell-depleted T cells, or PBMCs.

Residents of 20 to 25 US areas, aged roughly 18 to 89 years, made up the participants. Participant-given clinical history determined each cohort assignment. The length of the CDR3 is 15 residues. J lost 2 bases, V lost 4 bases, and 3 bases had no gene match. Germline values: CDR1 SEHNR, CDR2 FQNEAQ (reference sequence). Repertoires were generated with immunoSEQ multiplex PCR, while TCRdb's copy carries only in-frame clones and drops some. The sample shows around 250,000 clones, roughly 83% of them seen only once. The receptor was derived from a woman aged 50 to 65 who had recovered from COVID-19. The sequenced sample consisted of PBMCs or T cells enriched from blood (not recorded which). The chain joins TRBV7-9 to TRBJ2-2; TRBD1 matches 8 bases. Here the CDR3 reads CASSSDRDNTGELFF. DNA of the CDR3: TGTGCCAGCAGCTCGGACAGGGATAACACCGGGGAGCTGTTTTTT.